A selection of T cell receptor beta chains follows, all from one sample in a study of T cells after yellow fever vaccination. TCRdb used MiXCR to reprocess the 5' RACE reads, holding one entry per CDR3 protein. This repertoire shows roughly 50,000 distinct CDR3 sequences, roughly 7.3% found once; its top ten account for roughly 27%. The source was CD8+ T cells sorted from PBMCs, collected approximately 16 days after the first yellow fever vaccination. The source of these receptors is a young man who received the YFV17D yellow fever vaccine. Both conserved end residues are part of each CDR3. The D gene is left open where the match is weak. Size values are once, few and many counts, or a class for expanded clones, and some rows have none.

v_gene	d_gene	abundance	j_gene	CDR3nt	CDR3aa
TRBV5-5	NA	many	TRBJ2-3	TGTGCCAGCAAAGTCAGCGGGCGCACAGATACGCAGTATTTT	CASKVSGRTDTQYF
TRBV20-1	TRBD1	many	TRBJ2-3	TGCAGTGCTCCCTCGAGACAGGGCTGGGGCACAGATACGCAGTATTTT	CSAPSRQGWGTDTQYF
TRBV5-5	NA	many	TRBJ2-3	TGTGCCAGCACGGACGGACTGCCGGATACGCAGTATTTT	CASTDGLPDTQYF
TRBV29-1	TRBD2	few	TRBJ2-1	TGCAGCGTTGAGCTGGGACTAGCGGGGCGTCACAATGAGCAGTTCTTC	CSVELGLAGRHNEQFF
TRBV6-1	NA	many	TRBJ2-3	TGTGCCAGCGGGGGGCTAGGCGCAGATACGCAGTATTTT	CASGGLGADTQYF
TRBV11-1	NA	NA	TRBJ2-3	TGTGCCAGCAGCGAATCGTACGGGACTTCAGATACGCAGTATTTT	CASSESYGTSDTQYF
TRBV10-2	NA	many	TRBJ2-5	TGCGCCAGCAGTGAGCTACTGGGCGCCCAAGAGACCCAGTACTTC	CASSELLGAQETQYF
TRBV7-3	NA	NA	TRBJ1-2	TGTGCCAGCAGCTTCCCGGAACTCAATGGCTACACCTTC	CASSFPELNGYTF
TRBV5-1	TRBD2	NA	TRBJ2-3	TGCGCCAGCAGCTTGCGGGGGGTCCCCACAGATACGCAGTATTTT	CASSLRGVPTDTQYF
TRBV6-2/TRBV6-3	NA	few	TRBJ1-2	TGTGCCAGCAGTTACTCAAGCGGAGGAACCCCTTATGGCTACACCTTC	CASSYSSGGTPYGYTF
TRBV5-4	NA	many	TRBJ2-7	TGTGCCAGCAGCTTGGGGGGCGGGCCCGAGCAGTACTTC	CASSLGGGPEQYF
TRBV14	TRBD2	many	TRBJ2-3	TGTGCCAGCAGCTACATAGCGGGGGCCGGGGATACGCAGTATTTT	CASSYIAGAGDTQYF
TRBV29-1	NA	many	TRBJ1-2	TGCAGCGTTACTGACGGAGACCGAGGCTACACCTTC	CSVTDGDRGYTF
TRBV25-1	NA	few	TRBJ2-5	TGTGCCAGCAGCGCGATCGCGACCGAAGAGACCCAGTACTTC	CASSAIATEETQYF
TRBV14	NA	many	TRBJ1-5	TGTGCCAGCAGCCAAGCCTCCGGACAGTTCCATAGCAATCAGCCCCAGCATTTT	CASSQASGQFHSNQPQHF
TRBV29-1	TRBD1	many	TRBJ1-1	TGCAGCGTCGGACAGGGTGACACTGAAGCTTTCTTT	CSVGQGDTEAFF
TRBV7-8	NA	many	TRBJ2-1	TGTGCCAGCAGCGACTACAACAATGAGCAGTTCTTC	CASSDYNNEQFF
TRBV29-1	NA	NA	TRBJ1-1	TGCAGCGTTGAAGGGGGGGCCCTGAACACTGAAGCTTTCTTT	CSVEGGALNTEAFF
TRBV30	NA	few	TRBJ2-1	TGTGCCTGGAACCCCGGACACTCCGGGGGCGAGCAGTTCTTC	CAWNPGHSGGEQFF
TRBV6-6	NA	few	TRBJ1-5	TGTGCCAGCAAACGGGATAGCAATCAGCCCCAGCATTTT	CASKRDSNQPQHF
TRBV29-1	NA	many	TRBJ1-1	TGCAGCGTTGAAGGGGGGGCTGAAGCTTTCTTT	CSVEGGAEAFF
TRBV18	NA	NA	TRBJ1-1	TGTGCCAGCTGGGGGGGAGGCCCCGATACAGCAGAAGCTTTCTTT	CASWGGGPDTAEAFF
TRBV7-9	TRBD1	many	TRBJ1-6	TGTGCCAGCAGCTGGACAGGGGGACATTCACCCCTCCACTTT	CASSWTGGHSPLHF
TRBV6-4	NA	medium-sized	TRBJ2-6	TGTGCCAGCAGTGACAACTCTGGGGCCAACGTCCTGACTTTC	CASSDNSGANVLTF
TRBV27	NA	many	TRBJ1-1	TGTGCCAGCAGTTTTGTAGGAGGGACTGAAGCTTTCTTT	CASSFVGGTEAFF
TRBV6-2/TRBV6-3	NA	NA	TRBJ2-3	TGTGCCAGCAGTCCCGACCAGGGAGATACGCAGTATTTT	CASSPDQGDTQYF
TRBV6-1	NA	few	TRBJ2-1	TGTGCCAGCAGCCCACTTCCTAGCGCCTTCGCCTACAATGAGCAGTTCTTC	CASSPLPSAFAYNEQFF
TRBV27	NA	many	TRBJ2-5	TGTGCCAGCAGTTTAGTCGGCGGCCGGACCCAGTACTTC	CASSLVGGRTQYF
TRBV7-9	TRBD1	many	TRBJ2-5	TGTGCCAGTGGGACAGTGGAGACCCAGTACTTC	CASGTVETQYF
TRBV5-6	TRBD1	many	TRBJ1-1	TGTGCCAGCAGCTTACTTCCGGACAGGGCCTTTGAAGCTTTCTTT	CASSLLPDRAFEAFF
TRBV29-1	NA	NA	TRBJ1-2	TGCAGCGGTTTGGACAGCATTAACTATGGCTACACCTTC	CSGLDSINYGYTF
TRBV7-8	TRBD1	many	TRBJ2-3	TGTGCCAGCAGCTTAGGGTCGGACAGGGTGTCGGATACGCAGTATTTT	CASSLGSDRVSDTQYF
TRBV4-3	NA	NA	TRBJ1-1	TGCGCCAGCAGCCTCGACCCAGGCGGGGGACGTGCTTTCTTT	CASSLDPGGGRAFF
TRBV20-1	NA	many	TRBJ2-2	TGCAGTGCTAGAGACCCAGGGGCGGGGGCCCACACCGGGGAGCTGTTTTTT	CSARDPGAGAHTGELFF
TRBV7-6	NA	many	TRBJ2-3	TGTGCCAGCGTCCAGACAGGTCGGGTGAATTTT	CASVQTGRVNF
TRBV14	NA	few	TRBJ2-3	TGTGCCAGCAGCCAATTCTTTAGGGATACGCAGTATTTT	CASSQFFRDTQYF
TRBV2	NA	many	TRBJ2-7	TGTGCCAGCACTCCAGGTTACGAGCAGTACTTC	CASTPGYEQYF
TRBV12-3/TRBV12-4	NA	few	TRBJ1-2	TGTGCCAGCAGTTCCACGGTGGGATCGCGACCCTATGGCTACACCTTC	CASSSTVGSRPYGYTF
TRBV6-5	NA	many	TRBJ1-1	TGTGCCAGCAGTTACTCGGGAGACCCTGAAGCTTTCTTT	CASSYSGDPEAFF
TRBV20-1	TRBD1	many	TRBJ2-1	TGCAGTGCTAGAGAAGGGACAGGGGGGTCCGGTGAGCAGTTCTTC	CSAREGTGGSGEQFF
TRBV7-2	NA	many	TRBJ1-1	TGTGCCAGCAGCATGACACAGAACACTGAAGCTTTCTTT	CASSMTQNTEAFF
TRBV4-2	NA	NA	TRBJ2-7	TGTGCCAGCAGCCCCGGGACACTGGGCTACGAGCAGTACTTC	CASSPGTLGYEQYF
TRBV12-3/TRBV12-4	NA	many	TRBJ1-1	TGTGCCAGTAGTAACACTGAAGCTTTCTTT	CASSNTEAFF
TRBV5-1	NA	NA	TRBJ1-1	TGCGCCAGCAGCTCGACGGACAGTCTGAACACTGAAGCTTTCTTT	CASSSTDSLNTEAFF
TRBV20-1	NA	many	TRBJ2-5	TGCAGTGCTACAGAGGGGCTAGAGACCCAGTACTTC	CSATEGLETQYF
TRBV5-6	NA	many	TRBJ2-1	TGTGCCAGCACCCCAGGAGGATACAATGAGCAGTTCTTC	CASTPGGYNEQFF
TRBV7-6	NA	few	TRBJ2-7	TGTGCCAGCAGCTTAGCGGGGGATCCCTCCGAGCAGTACTTC	CASSLAGDPSEQYF
TRBV27	NA	many	TRBJ2-1	TGTGCCAGCATCCCAGACACATCCTACAATGAGCAGTTCTTC	CASIPDTSYNEQFF
TRBV7-2	TRBD2	many	TRBJ2-3	TGTGCCAGCAGACAAAGCGGGGGGGCTAGCACAGATACGCAGTATTTT	CASRQSGGASTDTQYF
TRBV27	TRBD1	few	TRBJ2-4	TGTGCCAGCAGTTCCCGACAGGGGTCTATAGCCAAAAACATTCAGTACTTC	CASSSRQGSIAKNIQYF
TRBV4-1	NA	many	TRBJ2-5	TGCGCCAGCAGCCAGGGCGGGGAGACCCAGTACTTC	CASSQGGETQYF
TRBV29-1	NA	many	TRBJ2-3	TGCAGCGTTGGTGACCGACGCACAGATACGCAGTATTTT	CSVGDRRTDTQYF
TRBV27	NA	many	TRBJ1-6	TGTGCCAGCAGTTTTCTGGGGCACTATAATTCACCCCTCCACTTT	CASSFLGHYNSPLHF
TRBV4-1	NA	many	TRBJ2-5	TGCGCCAGCAGCCAAGAAGAGCGGACCGAGACCCAGTACTTC	CASSQEERTETQYF